The 8 T cell receptor beta chains listed next were all sequenced from one sample in a study of T cells in Graves' hyperthyroidism and ophthalmopathy. The TCR beta CDR3 regions underwent amplification using RNA transcripts as the source. The TCR CDR3 first-round RT-PCR relied on the HTBI primer set. TCRdb re-analysed the multiplex PCR reads in MiXCR, keeping a single row per CDR3 protein. The table records some 760,000 distinct CDR3 sequences, about 14% of them present only once. Sequenced input: blood. The receptors come from a woman between 18 and 29 years old with Graves' hyperthyroidism.

This clonotype was observed many times. The V call is TRBV3-1, the J call TRBJ1-2, with TRBD1 matching over 7 bases. This CDR3 has 15 residues. With V trimmed by 2 bases and J by 3 bases, 6 bases remained unmatched. The germline V gene encodes CDR1 LGHDT and CDR2 YNNKEL (reference sequence). CDR3 bases: TGTGCCAGCAGCCAACCCAGGGACAGTTACTATGGCTACACCTTC. Translation gives CASSQPRDSYYGYTF.

This clonotype was seen many times. V and J are TRBV7-2 and TRBJ2-2; 9 bases align to TRBD2. From germline, CDR1 is SGHTA and CDR2 FQGNSA. Trimming at V came to 2 bases and at J to 2 bases, leaving 9 bases not matched to a gene. CDR3 length equals 18 residues. Written as DNA, the CDR3 is TGTGCCAGCAGCTTACTCCGTTTTAGCGGGAGTAACACCGGGGAGCTGTTTTTT. Residues: CASSLLRFSGSNTGELFF.

In its sample, this clonotype was seen a few times. The chain is built from TRBV12-3 or TRBV12-4 and TRBJ2-3; D perhaps matches TRBD2 (5 bases). CDR3 length: 14 residues. Trimming cost V 1 base and J 6 bases, with 11 bases left between them. In DNA, the CDR3 is TGTGCCAGCAGTTTAGGAGGGAGCAAGGATACGCAGTATTTT. It translates to CASSLGGSKDTQYF.

V and J are TRBV10-2 and TRBJ1-6; D gene uncertain. V lost 1 base to trimming and J lost 5 bases, with 9 bases between them. The CDR3 has 15 residues. Germline assignment: CDR1 WSHSY and CDR2 SAAADI. This CDR3 reads CASSEWDGNNSPLHF. CDR3 DNA: TGCGCCAGCAGTGAGTGGGATGGAAATAATTCACCCCTCCACTTT.

The chain links TRBV12-3 or TRBV12-4 to TRBJ2-1; the D gene is possibly TRBD1 (6 bases). V was shortened by 3 bases and J by 9 bases, with 12 bases between the two germline ends. The CDR3 is 13 residues long. Here the CDR3 DNA reads TGTGCCAGCAGTTTGTTTGGGACAAGTGAGCAGTTCTTC. Its protein product is CASSLFGTSEQFF.

The J gene is TRBJ2-1, the V gene TRBV12-3 or TRBV12-4; the match to TRBD2 covers 11 bases. V gave up 10 bases and J gave up 4 bases; unmatched junction bases: 12. The CDR3 is 16 residues long. The CDR3, as DNA: TGTGCCACGTGTTCGGGGGGACTAGCGGTTTACAATGAGCAGTTCTTC. It yields the protein CATCSGGLAVYNEQFF.

This clonotype was found many times. This chain joins TRBV4-2 and TRBJ2-7; TRBD2 aligns across 10 bases. The CDR3 is 16 amino acids. With V trimmed by 1 base and J by 0 bases, 3 bases remained unmatched. Per germline, CDR1 LGHNA and CDR2 YNFKEQ. CDR3: CASSQVGTSVSYEQYF. The CDR3 DNA follows: TGTGCCAGCAGCCAAGTAGGGACTAGCGTCTCCTACGAGCAGTACTTC.

The table lists this clonotype with a few counts. The rearrangement joins TRBV29-1 to TRBJ2-5; 9 bases are a match to TRBD2. CDR1 is SQVTM and CDR2 is ANQGSEA in the germline V gene. The CDR3 consists of 17 residues. Germline trimming cut 6 bases from V and 11 bases from J; bases unmatched to any gene: 25. The CDR3 DNA reads as TGCAGCGTCGCCCTTGCGGGAGGGCGGGGTAGTGGTCGGACTCAGTACTTC. Its protein is CSVALAGGRGSGRTQYF.